Shown below are 15 T cell receptor beta chains from a single sample sequenced in a study of T cells in Graves' hyperthyroidism and ophthalmopathy. It was RNA transcripts that yielded the amplified TCR beta CDR3 regions. RT-PCR in the first round (using the HTBI primer set) targeted the TCR CDR3. TCRdb itself ran the multiplex PCR reads through MiXCR, one entry per CDR3 protein. The sample includes more than 550,000 distinct CDR3 sequences, approximately 42% of them seen just once. Sequences were obtained from peripheral blood or thyroid tissue (not recorded which). Every receptor here comes from an adult man with Graves' disease, either hyperthyroidism or ophthalmopathy (not recorded which).

The J gene is TRBJ2-7, the V gene TRBV19; unclear D gene. The ends were cut back, 5 bases at V and 7 bases at J, with 12 bases in the middle. CDR1 is LNHDA, CDR2 SQIVND, per germline (reference sequence). This CDR3 spans 12 amino acids. This CDR3 is CASSLQDGEQYF. The CDR3 nucleotides are TGTGCCAGTAGTCTCCAGGACGGAGAGCAGTACTTC.

This clonotype was seen a few times. J is TRBJ1-2 and V is TRBV29-1; no clear D. The length of the CDR3 is 13 residues. The ends were cut back, 8 bases at V and 3 bases at J, with 16 bases in the middle. Germline CDR1 reads SQVTM; CDR2 reads ANQGSEA. The CDR3 here is CSQEAESYYGYTF. CDR3 in DNA: TGCAGCCAAGAGGCAGAGAGTTACTATGGCTACACCTTC.

The rearrangement joins TRBV7-2 to TRBJ1-4; weak D call: TRBD1 (5 bases). Trimming cost V 10 bases and J 3 bases, with 18 bases left between them. Germline V gene sequence: CDR1 SGHTA, CDR2 FQGNSA. The CDR3 runs 15 residues. The CDR3 loop reads CATRVGGSANEKLFF. The CDR3 nucleotides are TGTGCCACCAGGGTAGGTGGATCGGCTAATGAAAAACTGTTTTTT.

Comment on this clonotype: It may be a read error: a sequence one base away is much more abundant. The chain uses TRBV10-3 and TRBJ1-5, with a possible D match to TRBD1 (5 bases). The germline V gene encodes CDR1 ENHRY and CDR2 SYGVKD. With 2 bases removed from V and 3 bases from J, the gap between germline ends came to 14 bases. The CDR3 length is 16 residues. In nucleotides, the CDR3 is TGTGCCATCAGTGAGGGGACCCTTGATAACAATCAGCCCCAGCATTTT. Its translation: CAISEGTLDNNQPQHF.

A word on this clonotype: A read error may produce the germline difference seen at one junction end. This sequence joins TRBV12-3 or TRBV12-4 and TRBJ1-2; tentatively, D is TRBD1 (6 bases). The CDR3 runs 16 residues. The chain's CDR3 is CANSLASTGPGYGYTF. The CDR3, as DNA: TGTGCCAACAGTTTAGCGTCCACAGGGCCGGGATATGGCTACACCTTC.

This chain links TRBV29-1 with TRBJ2-7, with a possible D match to TRBD2 (6 bases). The CDR3 is 13 residues long. CDR1 and CDR2 (germline): SQVTM, ANQGSEA. Trimming shortened V by 5 bases and J by 7 bases, and 18 bases separated the two germline ends. Here the CDR3 reads CSVKTPPTREQYF. The CDR3 nucleotides read TGCAGCGTTAAAACACCTCCGACTAGAGAGCAGTACTTC.

This clonotype was seen at least ten times. V usage is TRBV7-9 and J usage is TRBJ1-5; D might be TRBD1 (6 bases). CDR1 is SEHNR, CDR2 FQNEAQ, per germline (reference sequence). The V and J ends lost 6 bases and 7 bases respectively, with 13 bases between them. The CDR3 runs 13 residues. CDR3 sequence reads: CASSLTGGQPQHF. CDR3 nucleotide sequence: TGTGCCAGCAGTTTGACAGGAGGGCAGCCCCAGCATTTT.

In its sample, this clonotype was seen many times. This chain uses TRBV29-1 with TRBJ2-7; 10 nucleotides agree with TRBD1. The CDR3 has 14 amino acids. CDR1 and CDR2 from the germline V gene are SQVTM and ANQGSEA. The trim removed 1 base at V and 1 base at J, leaving 1 base unmatched. CDR3 residues: CSVEAGQGSYEQYF. The CDR3 DNA follows: TGCAGCGTTGAAGCGGGACAGGGGTCCTACGAGCAGTACTTC.

The V and J genes are TRBV29-1 and TRBJ1-5; 7 bases are shared with TRBD1. Germline CDR1 and CDR2: SQVTM and ANQGSEA. The CDR3 extends over 14 amino acids. The CDR3 reads CSLLVAGGGQPQHF. The CDR3 region has the DNA TGCAGTTTGCTCGTGGCAGGGGGTGGTCAGCCCCAGCATTTT.

This clonotype has a count of ten or more. V is TRBV7-9 and J is TRBJ1-6, with D maybe TRBD1 (5 bases). Germline V gene data show CDR1 as SEHNR and CDR2 as FQNEAQ (reference sequence). The CDR3 has 14 residues. V dropped 3 bases and J dropped 6 bases, with 9 bases sitting between them. The CDR3 is CASSLGLINSPLHF. The CDR3 DNA sequence: TGTGCCAGCAGCTTGGGACTGATTAATTCACCCCTCCACTTT.

Notes on this clonotype: This may come from a read error, since a much larger clone is one base off. The rearrangement links TRBV7-2 to TRBJ1-3, with D uncertain. Trimming pared 5 bases from V and 0 bases from J, leaving 11 bases between. The germline gives CDR1 SGHTA, CDR2 FQGNSA. This CDR3 spans 15 amino acids. The CDR3: CASSATGSSGNTIYF. CDR3 bases: TGTGCCAGCAGCGCGACCGGAAGCTCTGGAAACACCATATATTTT.

The J gene is TRBJ1-2, the V gene TRBV15; no reliable D call. The V and J ends lost 2 bases and 7 bases respectively, with 8 bases between them. This CDR3 has 12 residues. Germline V gene sequence: CDR1 LNHNV, CDR2 YYDKDF (reference sequence). CDR3 nucleotides: TGTGCCACCAGCAGAAAAGGGTTTGGCTACACCTTC. Encoded protein: CATSRKGFGYTF. The variable domain in full, with the rest retrieved from reference TRBV15 and TRBJ1-2, is DAMVIQNPRYQVTQFGKPVTLSCSQTLNHNVMYWYQQKSSQAPKLLFHYYDKDFNNEADTPDNFQSRRPNTSFCFLDIRSPGLGDTAMYLCATSRKGFGYTFGSGTRLTVV.

The rearrangement joins TRBV10-2 to TRBJ1-5; tentatively, D is TRBD1 (6 bases). The germline gives CDR1 WSHSY, CDR2 SAAADI. Trimming left V 3 bases short and J 3 bases short, with 9 bases between. The CDR3 is 14 amino acids. CDR3 amino acids: CASSDGGHNQPQHF. For the CDR3, the DNA is TGCGCCAGCAGTGACGGGGGCCACAATCAGCCCCAGCATTTT.

This chain links TRBV15 with TRBJ1-5, with a weak D call TRBD1 (5 bases). This CDR3 is 14 amino acids long. CDR1 and CDR2 from the germline V gene are LNHNV and YYDKDF (reference sequence). The V gene lost 0 bases and the J gene lost 3 bases, with 6 bases spanning the gap. CDR3 sequence: CATSREGDNQPQHF. The CDR3 DNA reads as TGTGCCACCAGCAGAGAGGGGGACAATCAGCCCCAGCATTTT.

The chain links TRBV25-1 to TRBJ1-5; the match to TRBD1 covers 10 bases. Germline-derived CDR1 and CDR2 are MGHDK and SYGVNS. V lost 5 bases and J lost 10; bases outside the gene matches: 8. The CDR3 consists of 14 residues. The CDR3 DNA reads as TGTGCCAGCAGTCCTTCGGGACAGGGGACACCCCAGCATTTT. It yields the protein CASSPSGQGTPQHF.